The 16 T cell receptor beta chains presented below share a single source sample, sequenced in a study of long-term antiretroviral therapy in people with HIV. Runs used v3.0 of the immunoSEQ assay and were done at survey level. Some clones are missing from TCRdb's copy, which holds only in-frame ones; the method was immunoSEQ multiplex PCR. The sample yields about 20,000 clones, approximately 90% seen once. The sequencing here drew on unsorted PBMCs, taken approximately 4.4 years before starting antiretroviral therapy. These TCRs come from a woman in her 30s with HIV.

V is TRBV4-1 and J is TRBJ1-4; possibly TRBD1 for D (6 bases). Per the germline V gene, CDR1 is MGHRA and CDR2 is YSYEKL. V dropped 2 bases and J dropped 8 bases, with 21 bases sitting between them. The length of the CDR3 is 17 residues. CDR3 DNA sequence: TGCGCCAGCAGCCAACCACTGGGAGCAGGGGCCGGAGAAAAACTGTTTTTT. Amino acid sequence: CASSQPLGAGAGEKLFF.

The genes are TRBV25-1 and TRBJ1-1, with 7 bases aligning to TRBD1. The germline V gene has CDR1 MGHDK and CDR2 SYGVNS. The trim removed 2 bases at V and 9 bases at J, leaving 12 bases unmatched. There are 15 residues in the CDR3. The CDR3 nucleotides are TGTGCCAGCAGTGAACCCTGGGGAGGGGGCTCGAAAGCTTTCTTT. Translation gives CASSEPWGGGSKAFF.

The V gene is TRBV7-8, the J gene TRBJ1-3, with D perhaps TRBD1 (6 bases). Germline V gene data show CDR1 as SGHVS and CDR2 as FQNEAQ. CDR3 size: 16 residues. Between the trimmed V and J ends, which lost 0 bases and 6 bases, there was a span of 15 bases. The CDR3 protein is CASSLALGGAANTIYF. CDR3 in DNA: TGTGCCAGCAGCTTAGCTTTGGGGGGGGCGGCAAACACCATATATTTT. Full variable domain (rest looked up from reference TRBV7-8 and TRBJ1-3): GAGVSQSPRYKVAKRGQDVALRCDPISGHVSLFWYQQALGQGPEFLTYFQNEAQLDKSGLPSDRFFAERPEGSVSTLKIQRTQQEDSAVYLCASSLALGGAANTIYFGEGSWLTVV.

The CDR3 nucleotides read TGTGCCACCAGCCTCCAGGGGTCCAATCAGCCCCAGCATTTT. This sequence encodes CATSLQGSNQPQHF. V usage is TRBV15 and J usage is TRBJ1-5, with D tentatively TRBD1 (6 bases). Trimming pared 5 bases from V and 3 bases from J, leaving 11 bases between. The CDR3 loop spans 14 amino acids. In germline, CDR1 is LNHNV, CDR2 YYDKDF (reference sequence).

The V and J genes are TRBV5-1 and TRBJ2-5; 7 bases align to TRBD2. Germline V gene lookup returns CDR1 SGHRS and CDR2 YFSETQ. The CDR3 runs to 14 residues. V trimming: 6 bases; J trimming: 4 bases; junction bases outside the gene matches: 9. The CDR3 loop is CASNWGGERETQYF. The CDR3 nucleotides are TGCGCCAGCAACTGGGGGGGGGAGCGAGAGACCCAGTACTTC.

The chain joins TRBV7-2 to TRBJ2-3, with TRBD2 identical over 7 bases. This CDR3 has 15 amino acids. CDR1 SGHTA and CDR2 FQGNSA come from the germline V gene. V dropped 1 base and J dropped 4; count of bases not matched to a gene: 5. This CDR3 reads CASSLELASSDTQYF. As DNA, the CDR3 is TGTGCCAGCAGCTTAGAACTAGCGAGCTCAGATACGCAGTATTTT.

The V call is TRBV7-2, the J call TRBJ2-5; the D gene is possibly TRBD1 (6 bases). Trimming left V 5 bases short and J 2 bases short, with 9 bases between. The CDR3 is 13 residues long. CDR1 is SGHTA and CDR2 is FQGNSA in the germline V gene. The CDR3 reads CASSRGHQETQYF. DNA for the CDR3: TGTGCCAGCAGCCGGGGACATCAAGAGACCCAGTACTTC.

The CDR3 is CASSLVVRTGGYYGYTF. In DNA, the CDR3 is TGTGCCAGCAGCTTGGTAGTTCGGACAGGGGGCTACTATGGCTACACCTTC. J is TRBJ1-2 and V is TRBV5-6, with TRBD1 matching over 11 bases. CDR3 length: 17 residues. Germline trimming cut 0 bases from V and 3 bases from J; bases unmatched to any gene: 7. Germline-derived CDR1 and CDR2 are SGHDT and YYEEEE.

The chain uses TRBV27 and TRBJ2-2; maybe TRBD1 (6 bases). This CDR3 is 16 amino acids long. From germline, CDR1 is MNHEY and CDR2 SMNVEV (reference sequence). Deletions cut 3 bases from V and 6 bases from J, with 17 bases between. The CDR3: CASSFIQGYKPGELFF. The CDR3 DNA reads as TGTGCCAGCAGTTTCATACAGGGTTACAAACCCGGGGAGCTGTTTTTT.

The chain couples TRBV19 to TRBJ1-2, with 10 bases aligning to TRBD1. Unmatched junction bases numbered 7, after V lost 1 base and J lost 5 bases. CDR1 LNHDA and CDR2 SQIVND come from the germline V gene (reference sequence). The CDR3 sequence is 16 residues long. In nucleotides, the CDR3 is TGTGCCAGTAGTATAGGGAGGGACAGGGGACGGTATGGCTACACCTTC. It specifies CASSIGRDRGRYGYTF. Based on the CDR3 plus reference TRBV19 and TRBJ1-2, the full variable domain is DGGITQSPKYLFRKEGQNVTLSCEQNLNHDAMYWYRQDPGQGLRLIYYSQIVNDFQKGDIAEGYSVSREKKESFPLTVTSAQKNPTAFYLCASSIGRDRGRYGYTFGSGTRLTVV.

CDR3 bases: TGCGCCAGCAGCCTGGACAGGGGGGACGGCACTGAAGCTTTCTTT. Encoded protein: CASSLDRGDGTEAFF. The rearrangement uses TRBV4-3 and TRBJ1-1; 10 bases match TRBD1. The J segment lost 4 bases and the V segment lost 4 bases, leaving 6 bases of the junction unmatched. The CDR3 has 15 amino acids. Looked up from germline, CDR1 is LGHNA and CDR2 is YSLEER.

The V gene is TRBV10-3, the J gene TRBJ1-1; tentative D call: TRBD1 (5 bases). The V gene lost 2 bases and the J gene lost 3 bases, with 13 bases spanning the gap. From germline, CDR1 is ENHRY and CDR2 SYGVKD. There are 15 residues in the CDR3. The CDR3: CAISEVGRRDTEAFF. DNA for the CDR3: TGTGCCATCAGTGAGGTGGGACGGCGGGACACTGAAGCTTTCTTT.

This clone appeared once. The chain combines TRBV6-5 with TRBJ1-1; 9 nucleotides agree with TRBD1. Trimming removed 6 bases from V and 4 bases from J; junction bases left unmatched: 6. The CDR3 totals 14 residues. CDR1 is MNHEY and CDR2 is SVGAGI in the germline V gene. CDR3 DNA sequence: TGTGCCAGCAGGGTAGGACAGGGGAGCACTGAAGCTTTCTTT. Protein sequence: CASRVGQGSTEAFF.

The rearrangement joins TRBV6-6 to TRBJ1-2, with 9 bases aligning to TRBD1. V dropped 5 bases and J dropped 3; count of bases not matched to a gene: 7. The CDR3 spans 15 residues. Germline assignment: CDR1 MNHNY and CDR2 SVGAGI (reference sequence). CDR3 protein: CASSPQGALDYGYTF. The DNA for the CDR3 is TGTGCCAGCAGTCCACAGGGGGCTTTAGACTATGGCTACACCTTC.

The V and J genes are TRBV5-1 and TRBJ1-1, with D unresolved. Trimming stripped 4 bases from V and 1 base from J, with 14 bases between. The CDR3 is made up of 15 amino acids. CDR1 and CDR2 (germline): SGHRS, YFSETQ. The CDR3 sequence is CASSRGRITNTEAFF. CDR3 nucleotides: TGCGCCAGCAGCCGAGGCCGCATTACGAACACTGAAGCTTTCTTT.

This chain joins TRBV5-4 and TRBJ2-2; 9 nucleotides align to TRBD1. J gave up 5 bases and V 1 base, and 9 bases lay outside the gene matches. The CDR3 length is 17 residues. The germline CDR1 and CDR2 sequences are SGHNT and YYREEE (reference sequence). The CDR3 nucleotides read TGTGCCAGCAGCTTGTCGACAGGGGGTGGTAGGACCGGGGAGCTGTTTTTT. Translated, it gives CASSLSTGGGRTGELFF.